Listed below are T cell receptor beta chains from one sample, sequenced in a study of chemoradiotherapy in HPV16-positive cancers. Only in-frame clones appear in the TCRdb table, and some are missing; sequencing was by immunoSEQ multiplex PCR. The sample has under 3,500 clones, about 93% seen once. Sample: tumor tissue, taken from a patient who underwent chemoradiotherapy. Receptor source: a human donor with HPV-associated anogenital cancer. Both conserved end residues are part of each CDR3. A D gene is named only where the DNA matches it firmly. Expanded clones get a size class; other rows say once, few or many, or leave the size out.

j_call v_call clone_size d_call cdr3_nt cdr3_aa
TRBJ1-1 TRBV19 . . TGTGCCAGTAGGACTGGGGGGACGCAAAGCACTGAAGCTTTCTTT CASRTGGTQSTEAFF
TRBJ1-1 TRBV29-1 . . TGCAGCGCTCGGGGGAACACTGAAGCTTTCTTT CSARGNTEAFF
TRBJ2-7 TRBV5-1 . . TGCGCCAGCAGCTTGGGACAGCTCAACCGGGACGAGCAGTACTTC CASSLGQLNRDEQYF
TRBJ2-5 TRBV5-5 once . TGTGCCAGCAGCTTGCCACGACAAGAGACCCAGTACTTC CASSLPRQETQYF
TRBJ2-7 TRBV7-3 . . TGTGCCAGCAGCTTAGGTTCGGGCCGGGACATTCCGAACCTTTCCTACGAGCAGTACTTC CASSLGSGRDIPNLSYEQYF
TRBJ2-1 TRBV27 . TRBD2 TGTGCCAGCAGTTGGGGACTAGCGGGGGGGAGGGATGAGCAGTTCTTC CASSWGLAGGRDEQFF
TRBJ2-7 TRBV7-2 once TRBD1 TGTGCCAGCAGCTTAGCTATGGGACAGGGTATCTACGAGCAGTACTTC CASSLAMGQGIYEQYF
TRBJ2-3 TRBV6-4 once TRBD2 TGTGCCAGCAGTGACTCGGGGGGGTCAGATACGCAGTATTTT CASSDSGGSDTQYF
TRBJ2-2 TRBV7-3 . . TGTGCCAGCAGCTTAACGAACACCGGGGAGCTGTTTTTT CASSLTNTGELFF
TRBJ2-1 TRBV7-3 . . TGTGCCAGCAGCTCGGCGGGTGGAGAGCAGTTCTTC CASSSAGGEQFF
TRBJ1-5 TRBV18 . . TGTGCCAGCTCACCATCGCAGGGAAGCAATCAGCCCCAGCATTTT CASSPSQGSNQPQHF
TRBJ2-1 TRBV9 once . TGTGCCAGCAGCGTAGCTACGGGGCGTGAGCAGTTCTTC CASSVATGREQFF
TRBJ1-2 TRBV30 . TRBD1 TGTGCCTGGACAGGGGGCGCGGAAGGCTACACCTTC CAWTGGAEGYTF
TRBJ2-7 TRBV2 . . TGTGCCAGCAGCCCGGACAGATACGAGCAGTACTTC CASSPDRYEQYF
TRBJ2-7 TRBV30 once . TGTGCCTGGGACTTGGGTTTAAACGAGCAGTACTTC CAWDLGLNEQYF
TRBJ2-3 TRBV7-2 . . TGTGCCAGCAGCTACTCTGTTAGCACAGATACGCAGTATTTT CASSYSVSTDTQYF
TRBJ2-5 TRBV2 once . TGTGCCAGCAGTGGGGGCGGCAACCAAGAGACCCAGTACTTC CASSGGGNQETQYF